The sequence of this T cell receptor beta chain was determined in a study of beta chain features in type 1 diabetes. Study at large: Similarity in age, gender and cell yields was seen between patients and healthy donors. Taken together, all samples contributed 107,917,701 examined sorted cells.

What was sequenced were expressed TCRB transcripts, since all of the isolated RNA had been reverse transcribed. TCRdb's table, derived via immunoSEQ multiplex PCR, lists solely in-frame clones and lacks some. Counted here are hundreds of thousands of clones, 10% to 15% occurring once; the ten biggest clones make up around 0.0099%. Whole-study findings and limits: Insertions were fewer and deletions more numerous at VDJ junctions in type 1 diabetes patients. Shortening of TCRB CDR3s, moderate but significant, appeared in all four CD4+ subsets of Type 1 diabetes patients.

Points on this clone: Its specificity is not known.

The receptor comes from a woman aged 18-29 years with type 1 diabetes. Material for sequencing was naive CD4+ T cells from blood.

The CDR3 protein is CASSSGIFYGYTF. CDR3 DNA: TGTGCCAGCAGCTCAGGGATTTTTTATGGCTACACCTTC. The rearrangement uses TRBV14 and TRBJ1-2, with D possibly matching TRBD1 (5 bases). CDR1 SGHDN and CDR2 FVKESK come from the germline V gene. CDR3 size: 13 residues. Trimming cost V 5 bases and J 5 bases, with 12 bases left between them.